This TCR beta chain was identified in a study of T-cell reconstitution after alpha-beta-depleted transplantation in children. V was clipped by 11 bases and J by 3 bases; unmatched bases: 9. CDR1 is SNHLY and CDR2 is FYNNEI in the germline V gene. CDR3 length: 14 amino acids. Findings and limits, study-wide: Diversity of TCRbeta at day 60 was high in some patients, arising from surviving recipient T cells and thymic progenitors. Alpha-beta T cells about two months after transplant reportedly derived from several hundred expanded graft clones.

This clonotype was detected only a few times. Antigen: not known. This sample's TCRbeta library carried unique molecular identifier barcodes. Each CDR3 protein is one row after TCRdb ran MiXCR on the PCR reads. This table has approximately 650,000 distinct CDR3 sequences, around 13% appearing once. The material was PBMCs, obtained before TCRalphabeta/CD19-depleted stem cell transplant. This receptor was identified in a girl aged 2 to 9 with congenital amegakaryocytic thrombocytopenia, due to receive a stem cell transplant. This sequence joins TRBV2 and TRBJ2-3; 9 bases fit TRBD2. CDR3 protein: CAGVKREDTDTQYF. The CDR3 DNA reads as TGTGCCGGAGTCAAGCGGGAGGATACAGATACGCAGTATTTT.